This TCR beta chain was documented in a study of OX40 agonist ivuxolimab in advanced cancers. Regarding the complete study: Ivuxolimab was a fully human IgG2 agonistic monoclonal antibody targeting the costimulatory receptor OX40 (CD134). Intravenous ivuxolimab was administered to patients every 2 weeks at six dose levels: 0.01, 0.1, 0.3, 1.5, 3 and 10 mg/kg. Of the 50 or so patients in dose escalation, about 20 had hepatocellular carcinoma, roughly 15 had melanoma, 9 had renal cell carcinoma and 9 had head and neck cancer. The dose-escalation cohort was 82.7% male with a mean age of around 64 years, ranging from roughly 20 to 80. Patients were allowed to have had prior anti-PD-1, anti-PD-L1 or anti-CTLA-4 therapy, and approximately 41% of the dose-escalation patients had previously received checkpoint inhibitors. Three dose-escalation patients achieved partial responses, one with hepatocellular carcinoma and two with cutaneous melanoma. The purpose of peripheral TCRbeta sequencing was to test whether ivuxolimab changed TCR sequence diversity and led to clonal T-cell expansion. The monotherapy dose-escalation portion (N = 52 patients) of the phase I ivuxolimab trial is reported in the paper. Results the study describes overall, beyond this receptor: The antigen specificity of the peripheral T cells that underwent clonal expansion was not determined. In partial responders in the 0.1-3.0 mg/kg groups, normalized peripheral clonal expansion was found to be among the lowest, especially among CD8+ T cells. After ivuxolimab, CD8+ T cells had more expanded clones than CD4+ T cells on average. Low levels of normalized T-cell clonal expansion were also shown by some nonresponding patients. At doses of 0.1 to 3.0 mg/kg, clonal expansion of both CD4+ and CD8+ T cells in blood was seen between baseline and week 6.

The germline V gene (reference sequence) provides CDR1 MNHNY and CDR2 SVGAGI. A distance of 5 bases separates the germline ends of V and J, which lose 3 bases and 2 bases respectively. The CDR3 measures 13 amino acids from cysteine to phenylalanine. Only the CDR3 portion is preserved as DNA: 39 bases, with reading frame beginning at the first base. To sequence the TCRbeta CDR3 region, genomic DNA was isolated from the sorted cells. The immunoSEQ Assay was used for sequencing of TCRbeta CDR3 regions. Imported from immuneACCESS, the table was reduced by TCRdb to in-frame sequences with V and J called. These copies leave out some clones; in studies compared against another copy, an unresolved V gene accounts for under half, and the cause of the remainder is not known. For this sample the table gives fewer than 45,000 clones, of which roughly 84% were detected only once. 1.5% to 2% of the sample is held by the ten biggest clonotypes.

Patients with a history of autoimmune disease or receiving systemic immunosuppression were excluded from the trial. Peripheral blood for TCR sequencing was drawn from every dose cohort at baseline, at cycle 4 day 1 and at cycle 7 day 1. The samples were taken from a phase I, first-in-human, multicenter, open-label dose-escalation trial of ivuxolimab. The trial enrolled adults with locally advanced or metastatic head and neck squamous cell, hepatocellular, melanoma or renal cell carcinoma. Before TCR sequencing, CD4+ T cells and CD8+ T cells were sorted from peripheral blood as separate populations. A note on this clone: Its specific antigen is unknown. No base-level quality is on record; no much larger clone is a single base apart.

The chain uses TRBV6-6 and TRBJ1-5, with the D gene not confidently named. Specimen: CD4+ or CD8+ T cells sorted from blood, collected in a trial of the OX40 agonist ivuxolimab. The source of this sequence is an adult with an advanced solid tumor such as melanoma, head and neck, liver or kidney cancer. The nucleotide sequence is given as TGTGCCAGCAGTTATATCCGCAATCAGCCCCAGCATTTT. This sequence encodes CASSYIRNQPQHF.